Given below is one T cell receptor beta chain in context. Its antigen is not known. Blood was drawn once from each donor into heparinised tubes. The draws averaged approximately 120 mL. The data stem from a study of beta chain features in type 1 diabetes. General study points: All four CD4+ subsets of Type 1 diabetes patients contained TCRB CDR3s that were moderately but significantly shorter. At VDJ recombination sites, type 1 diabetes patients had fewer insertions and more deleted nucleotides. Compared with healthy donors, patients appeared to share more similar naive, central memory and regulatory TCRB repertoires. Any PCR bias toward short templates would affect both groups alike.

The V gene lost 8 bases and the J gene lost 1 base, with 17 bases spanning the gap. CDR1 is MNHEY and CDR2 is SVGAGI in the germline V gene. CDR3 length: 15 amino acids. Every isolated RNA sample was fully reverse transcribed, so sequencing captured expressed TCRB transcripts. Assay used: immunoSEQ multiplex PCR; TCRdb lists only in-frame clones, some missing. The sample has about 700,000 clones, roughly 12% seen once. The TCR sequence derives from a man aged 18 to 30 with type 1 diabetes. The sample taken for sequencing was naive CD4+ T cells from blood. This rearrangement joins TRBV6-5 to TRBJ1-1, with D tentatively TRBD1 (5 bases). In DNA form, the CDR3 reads TGTGCCAGCGGCAAAATGGGACGGAGGAACACTGAAGCTTTCTTT. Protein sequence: CASGKMGRRNTEAFF.